The subject of this entry is one TCR beta chain. At one of its ends the junction is not consistent with the germline gene, which may arise from a read error. Germline CDR1 is SGHVS and CDR2 is FQNEAQ. The length of the CDR3 is 17 residues. This sample was included in a study of human T cells and chemical hapten exposure. About the research overall: The study traced per-sample TCR yield variation mainly to small differences in pooled library volumes.

Specified time point: pre-sensitization, week 0. Treatment meaning: therapeutic diphenylcyclopropenone sensitization with weekly scalp DPC. MiXCR, run by TCRdb on the RACE reads, gives a single entry per CDR3 protein. The sample shows under 300,000 distinct CDR3 sequences, approximately 8.4% of them seen only once. The source of this sequence is a woman in her forties with alopecia areata. Some clones in this sample may be carry-over from other donors' samples. The sample in question was whole blood, obtained in connection with sensitization to the hapten diphenylcyclopropenone (DPC). V is TRBV7-8 and J is TRBJ2-1; 12 bases line up with TRBD2. CDR3 sequence: CVSRPRTSGMLSNEQFF. CDR3 sequence (DNA): TGTGTCAGCAGACCGCGGACTAGCGGGATGCTGTCCAATGAGCAGTTCTTC. Together with reference TRBV7-8 and TRBJ2-1, the CDR3 gives the full variable domain: GAGVSQSPRYKVAKRGQDVALRCDPISGHVSLFWYQQALGQGPEFLTYFQNEAQLDKSGLPSDRFFAERPEGSVSTLKIQRTQQEDSAVYLCVSRPRTSGMLSNEQFFGPGTRLTVL.